Each of the 10 T cell receptor beta chains below was sequenced from the same sample in a study of T cell clonality in common variable immunodeficiency. The table came from immunoSEQ multiplex PCR; TCRdb's copy has only in-frame clones and leaves some out. Observed in the sample are tens of thousands of clones, none of them singletons. What was sequenced was peripheral blood mononuclear cells. The receptors originated from a person aged 18-69 years in good health.

This clone appeared many times. The read halts 3 residues ahead of the CDR3 end, with the missing end drawn from the germline J gene. The V and J genes are TRBV20-1 and TRBJ1-6; 7 bases are shared with TRBD1. Germline V gene sequence: CDR1 DFQATT, CDR2 SNEGSKA (reference sequence). The CDR3 totals 13 residues. The chain's CDR3 is CSASPLGGETLHF. CDR3 bases read: TGCAGTGCTAGCCCTTTAGGGGGCGAAACC.

This clone was found a few times. The observed sequence ends 3 residues before the CDR3 terminus, with the missing tail filled in from the germline J gene. The chain is built from TRBV11-2 and TRBJ2-7; 8 bases match TRBD1. The length of the CDR3 is 14 residues. In germline, CDR1 is SGHAT, CDR2 FQNNGV. Trimming cost V 1 base and J 4 bases; bases outside gene matches: 3. The sequenced part of the CDR3 DNA is TGTGCCAGCAGCTTAGGACAGGGGTTTTACGAG. This sequence encodes CASSLGQGFYE. The full CDR3 protein is CASSLGQGFYEQYF.

The sample holds many counts of this clone. Read sequence stops 3 residues before the CDR3 end, and the germline J gene provides the missing end. The rearrangement uses TRBV5-1 and TRBJ2-2, with no clear D. Germline-derived CDR1 and CDR2 are SGHRS and YFSETQ. This CDR3 has 15 residues. V gave up 2 bases and J gave up 2 bases, with 10 bases separating them. The CDR3 bases that were read are TGCGCCAGCAGCTTCTTCAGGCTTAACACCGGGGAG. The encoded protein is CASSFFRLNTGE. The whole CDR3 reads CASSFFRLNTGELFF.

This clone was seen repeatedly, ten times or more. The DNA ends 3 residues before the CDR3 does, and the rest of the CDR3 is filled in from the germline J gene. The V gene is TRBV29-1, the J gene TRBJ1-2, with D maybe TRBD1 (6 bases). V lost 6 bases to trimming and J lost 2 bases, with 13 bases between them. From germline, CDR1 is SQVTM and CDR2 ANQGSEA. This CDR3 contains 13 residues. CDR3 sequence reads: CSVSAGDNYGYTF. The part of the CDR3 DNA that was read is TGCAGCGTCTCCGCAGGGGACAACTATGGC.

The sample holds many counts of this clone. The read ends 3 residues before the CDR3 terminus; that terminus is restored from the germline J gene. The V call is TRBV5-1, the J call TRBJ1-1; D perhaps matches TRBD1 (5 bases). V lost 1 base, J lost 1 base, and 11 bases lay in between. The CDR3 loop spans 15 amino acids. Germline CDR1 reads SGHRS; CDR2 reads YFSETQ. CDR3 region: CASSLLAGPNTEAFF. The CDR3 DNA, read in part, is TGCGCCAGCAGCTTGTTGGCAGGGCCGAACACTGAA.

Many counts were recorded for this clone. The missing CDR3 end, 3 residues past where the read stops, is filled in from the germline J gene. The V call is TRBV5-1, the J call TRBJ2-7, with TRBD1 matching 10 bases. Trimming at V came to 4 bases and at J to 2 bases, leaving 6 bases not matched to a gene. The CDR3 is 15 amino acids. CDR1 and CDR2 from the germline V gene are SGHRS and YFSETQ. The CDR3 bases that were read are TGCGCCAGCAGCCGACGACAGGGGGCCACCTACGAG. It codes for CASSRRQGATYE. The entire CDR3 reads CASSRRQGATYEQYF. Full variable domain (missing parts from reference TRBV5-1 and TRBJ2-7): KAGVTQTPRYLIKTRGQQVTLSCSPISGHRSVSWYQQTPGQGLQFLFEYFSETQRNKGNFPGRFSGRQFSNSRSEMNVSTLELGDSALYLCASSRRQGATYEQYFGPGTRLTVT.

This clone was observed many times. The read gets to within 3 residues of the CDR3 end, and the germline J gene fills in the rest. The chain has TRBV9 and TRBJ2-1; D is perhaps TRBD1 (6 bases). V lost 0 bases to trimming and J lost 2 bases, with 12 bases between them. CDR1 is SGDLS, CDR2 YYNGEE, per germline. The CDR3 runs 16 residues. CDR3 residues: CASSVARDTPYNEQFF. The part of the CDR3 DNA that was read is TGTGCCAGCAGCGTAGCTCGGGACACCCCCTACAATGAG.

This clone was recorded at least ten times. The observed sequence ends 3 residues before the CDR3 terminus, with the missing tail filled in from the germline J gene. The gene calls are TRBV19 and TRBJ2-1; 12 bases match TRBD2. Germline V gives CDR1 LNHDA, CDR2 SQIVND (reference sequence). The CDR3 is made up of 15 amino acids. The J segment lost 7 bases and the V segment lost 4 bases, leaving 5 bases of the junction unmatched. CDR3 sequence: CASSTLAGGPNEQFF. CDR3 bases read: TGTGCCAGTAGTACCCTAGCGGGAGGGCCAAATGAG.

This clone has a count of ten or more. The read gets to within 3 residues of the CDR3 end, and the germline J gene fills in the rest. V usage is TRBV13 and J usage is TRBJ2-1; D might be TRBD2 (6 bases). Germline CDR1 reads PRHDT; CDR2 reads FYEKMQ (reference sequence). This CDR3 comprises 14 residues. V dropped 5 bases and J dropped 0 bases, with 8 bases sitting between them. The sequenced CDR3 bases are TGTGCCAGCAGCCGGGGGTCCTCCTACAATGAG. Translation gives CASSRGSSYNE. The complete CDR3 sequence is CASSRGSSYNEQFF.

There are a few counts of this clone. CDR3 loop: CSVSGDKGPATQETQYF. The sequenced CDR3 bases are TGCAGCGTCAGCGGGGACAAAGGACCAGCGACCCAAGAGACC. The genes are TRBV29-1 and TRBJ2-5; perhaps TRBD2 as D (7 bases). The sequence runs out 3 residues before the end of the CDR3; the remainder is reconstructed from the germline J gene. CDR1 is SQVTM, CDR2 ANQGSEA, per germline. There are 17 residues in the CDR3. V gave up 6 bases and J gave up 1 base, with 24 bases separating them.